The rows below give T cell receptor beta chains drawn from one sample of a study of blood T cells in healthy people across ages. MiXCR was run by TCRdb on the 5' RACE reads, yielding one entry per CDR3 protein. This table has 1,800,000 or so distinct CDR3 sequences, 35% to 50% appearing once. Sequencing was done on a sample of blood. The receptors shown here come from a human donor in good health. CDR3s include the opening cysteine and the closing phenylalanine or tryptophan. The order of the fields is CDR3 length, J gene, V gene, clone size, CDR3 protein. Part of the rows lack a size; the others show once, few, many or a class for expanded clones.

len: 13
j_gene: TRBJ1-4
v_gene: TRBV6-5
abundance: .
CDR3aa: CASSSRPPEKLFF

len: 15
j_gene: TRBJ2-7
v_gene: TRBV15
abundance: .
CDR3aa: CATCRYRGSSYEQYF

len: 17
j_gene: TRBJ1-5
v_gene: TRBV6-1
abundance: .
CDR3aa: CASSRGSYSARNQPQHF

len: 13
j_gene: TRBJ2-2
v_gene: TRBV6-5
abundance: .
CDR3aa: CASSYASTGELFF

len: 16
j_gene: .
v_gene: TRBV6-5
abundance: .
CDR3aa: CASSYLDGRRIDEQYF

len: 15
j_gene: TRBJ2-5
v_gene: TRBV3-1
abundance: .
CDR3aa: CASSPDASGGETQYF

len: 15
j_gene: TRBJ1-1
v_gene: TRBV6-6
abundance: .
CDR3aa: CASSKTAAKNTEAFF

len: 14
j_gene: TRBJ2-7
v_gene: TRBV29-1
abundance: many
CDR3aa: CSVEPDRVGHEQYF

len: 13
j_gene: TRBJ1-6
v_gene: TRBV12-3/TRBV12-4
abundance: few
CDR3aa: CASSSRYNPPLHF

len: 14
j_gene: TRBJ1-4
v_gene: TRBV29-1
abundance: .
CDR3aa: CSVDSGTADEKLFF

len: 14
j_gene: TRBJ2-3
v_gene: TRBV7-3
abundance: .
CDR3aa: CASSLVGLGDTQYF

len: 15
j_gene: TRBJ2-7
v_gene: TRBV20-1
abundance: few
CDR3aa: CSARDRERFSYEQYF

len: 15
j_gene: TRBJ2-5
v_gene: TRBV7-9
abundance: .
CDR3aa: CASSFIRQPQETQYF

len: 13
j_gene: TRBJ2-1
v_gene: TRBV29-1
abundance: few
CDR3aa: CSVAFRVYGEQFF

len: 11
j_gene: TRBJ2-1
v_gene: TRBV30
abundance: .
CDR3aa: CAWSTVNEQFF

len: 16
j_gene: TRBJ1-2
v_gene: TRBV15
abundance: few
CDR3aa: CATSRDRSQGNYGYTF

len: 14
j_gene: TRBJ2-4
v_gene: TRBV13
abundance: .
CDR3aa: CASSFEVEANIQYF

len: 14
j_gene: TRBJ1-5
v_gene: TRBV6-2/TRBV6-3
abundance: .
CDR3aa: CASSTRQPGQPQHF

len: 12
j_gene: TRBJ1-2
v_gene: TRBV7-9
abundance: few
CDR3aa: CASSLIEGGYTF

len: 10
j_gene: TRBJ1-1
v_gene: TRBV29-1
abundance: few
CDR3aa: CSVDYTEAFF

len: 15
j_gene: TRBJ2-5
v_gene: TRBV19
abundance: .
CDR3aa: CASTPGQGLGETQYF

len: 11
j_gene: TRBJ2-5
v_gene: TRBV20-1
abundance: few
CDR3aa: CSAGGRETQYF

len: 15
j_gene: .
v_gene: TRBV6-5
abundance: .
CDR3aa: CASSEQGGGSYEQYF

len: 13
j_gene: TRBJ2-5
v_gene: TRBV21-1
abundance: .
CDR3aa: CASSKETEETLYF

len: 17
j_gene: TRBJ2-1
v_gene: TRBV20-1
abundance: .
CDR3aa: CSASRRGGIIPYNEQFF

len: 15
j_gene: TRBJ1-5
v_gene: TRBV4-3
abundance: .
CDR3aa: CASSQEAAVGETQHF

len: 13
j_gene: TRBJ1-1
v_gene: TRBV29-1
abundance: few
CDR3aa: CSVRGQLNTEAFF

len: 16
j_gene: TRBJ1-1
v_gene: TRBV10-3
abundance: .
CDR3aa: CAIRGGTPIMNTEAFF

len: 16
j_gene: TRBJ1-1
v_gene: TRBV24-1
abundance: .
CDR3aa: CATSHDRSQENTEAFF

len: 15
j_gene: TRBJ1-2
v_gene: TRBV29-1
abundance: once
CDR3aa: CSATGSDDANYDYTF

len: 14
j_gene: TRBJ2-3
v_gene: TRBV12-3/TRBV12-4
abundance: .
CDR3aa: CASSFGLSADTQYF

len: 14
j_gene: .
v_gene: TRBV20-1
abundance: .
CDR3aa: CSARVGLAGGEQYF

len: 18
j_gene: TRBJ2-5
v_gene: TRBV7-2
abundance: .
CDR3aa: CASSLYGPTGWVEETQYF

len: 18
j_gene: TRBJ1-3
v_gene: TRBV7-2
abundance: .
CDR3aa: CASSWVVYGGASGNTIYF

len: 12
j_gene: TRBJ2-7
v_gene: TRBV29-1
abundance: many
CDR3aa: CSVESGNYEQYF

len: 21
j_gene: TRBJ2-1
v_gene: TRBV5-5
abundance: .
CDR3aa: CASSLVVSSGGYHYSYNEQFF

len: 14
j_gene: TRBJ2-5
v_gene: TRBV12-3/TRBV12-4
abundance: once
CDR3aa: CASSLSWGVNEQYF

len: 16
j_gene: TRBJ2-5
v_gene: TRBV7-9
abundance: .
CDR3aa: CASSPGLRSSQETQYF

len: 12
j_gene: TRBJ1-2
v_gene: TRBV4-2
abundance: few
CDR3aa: CASSQETGGYTF

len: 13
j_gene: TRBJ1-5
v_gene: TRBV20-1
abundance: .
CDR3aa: CSALGSSNQPQHF

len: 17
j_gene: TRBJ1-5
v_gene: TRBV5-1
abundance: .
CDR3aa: CASSPVAGDNSNQPQHF

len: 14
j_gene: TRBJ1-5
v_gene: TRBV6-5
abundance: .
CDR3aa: CASSYGDSDQPQHF

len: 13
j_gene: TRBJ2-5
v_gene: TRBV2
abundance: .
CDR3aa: CASLQGRQETQYF

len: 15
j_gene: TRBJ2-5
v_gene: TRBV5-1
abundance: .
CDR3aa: CASSPRGTGQETQYF

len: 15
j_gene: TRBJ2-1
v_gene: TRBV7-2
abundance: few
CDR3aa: CASILRRIEFNEQFF

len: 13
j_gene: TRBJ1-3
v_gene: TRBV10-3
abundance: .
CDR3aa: CAITQGSGNTIYF

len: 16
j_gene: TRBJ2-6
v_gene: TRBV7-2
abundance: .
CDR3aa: CASSLVSGVGANVLTF

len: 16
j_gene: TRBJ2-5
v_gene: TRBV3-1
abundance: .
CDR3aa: CASSRISIGSQEAQYF

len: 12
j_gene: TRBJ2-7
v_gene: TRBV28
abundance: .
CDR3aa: CANSLFLNEQYF

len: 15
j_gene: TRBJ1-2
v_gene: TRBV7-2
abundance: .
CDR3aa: CASSSTPGGNYGYTF

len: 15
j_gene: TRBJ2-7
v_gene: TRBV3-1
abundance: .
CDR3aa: CASSQGWTTNYEQYF

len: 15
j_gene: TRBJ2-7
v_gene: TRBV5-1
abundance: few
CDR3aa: CASSLSPGRAYEQYF

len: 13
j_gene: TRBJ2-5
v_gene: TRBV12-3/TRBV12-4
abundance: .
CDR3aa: CASNRQRQETQYF